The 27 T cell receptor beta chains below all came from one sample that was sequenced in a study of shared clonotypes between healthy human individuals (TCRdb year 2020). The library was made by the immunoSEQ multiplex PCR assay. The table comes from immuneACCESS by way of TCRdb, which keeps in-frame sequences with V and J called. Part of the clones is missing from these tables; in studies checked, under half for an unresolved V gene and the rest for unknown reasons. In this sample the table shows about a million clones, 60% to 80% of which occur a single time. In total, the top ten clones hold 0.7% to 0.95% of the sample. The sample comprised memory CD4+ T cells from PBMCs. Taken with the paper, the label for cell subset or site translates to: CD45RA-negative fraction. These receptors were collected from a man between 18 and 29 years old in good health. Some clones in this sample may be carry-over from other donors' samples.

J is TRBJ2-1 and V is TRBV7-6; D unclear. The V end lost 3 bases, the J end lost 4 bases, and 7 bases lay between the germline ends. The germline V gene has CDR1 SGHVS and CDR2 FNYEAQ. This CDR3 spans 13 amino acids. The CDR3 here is CASSLTLYNEQFF. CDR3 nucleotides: TGTGCCAGCAGCTTGACTTTATACAATGAGCAGTTCTTC.

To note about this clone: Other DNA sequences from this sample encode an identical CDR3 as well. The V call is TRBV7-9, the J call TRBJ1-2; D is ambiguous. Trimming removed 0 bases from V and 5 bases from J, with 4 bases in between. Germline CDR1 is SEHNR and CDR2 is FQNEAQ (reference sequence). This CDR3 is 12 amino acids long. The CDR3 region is CASSLAGYGYTF. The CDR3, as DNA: TGTGCCAGCAGCTTAGCTGGTTATGGCTACACCTTC.

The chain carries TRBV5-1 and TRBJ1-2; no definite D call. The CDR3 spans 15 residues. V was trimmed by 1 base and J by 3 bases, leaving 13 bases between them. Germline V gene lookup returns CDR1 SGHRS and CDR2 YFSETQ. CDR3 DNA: TGCGCCAGCAGCTTGAACAGAGGTGGGGACTATGGCTACACCTTC. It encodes CASSLNRGGDYGYTF.

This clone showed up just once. CDR3 bases: TGTGCTAGCGGCACAGGGGCCGACACTGAAGCTTTCTTT. It specifies CASGTGADTEAFF. The chain is built from TRBV12-5 and TRBJ1-1, with 7 bases fitting TRBD1. The V gene end was trimmed by 9 bases and the J gene end by 3 bases; junction bases not matched to a gene: 7. CDR3 length equals 13 residues. Germline lookup yields CDR1 LGHNT and CDR2 FRNRAP.

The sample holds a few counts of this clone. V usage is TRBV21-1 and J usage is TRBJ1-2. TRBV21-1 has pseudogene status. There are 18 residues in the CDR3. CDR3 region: CASSKVDDIDTRDYGYTF. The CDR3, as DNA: TGTGCCAGCAGCAAAGTGGACGATATTGACACGAGGGACTATGGCTACACCTTC.

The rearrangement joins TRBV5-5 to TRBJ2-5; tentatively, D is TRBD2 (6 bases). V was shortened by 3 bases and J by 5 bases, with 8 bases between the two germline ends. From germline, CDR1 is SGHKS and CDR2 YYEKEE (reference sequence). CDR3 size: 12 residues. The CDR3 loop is CASSSAGETQYF. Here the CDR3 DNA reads TGTGCCAGCAGCTCGGCGGGGGAGACCCAGTACTTC. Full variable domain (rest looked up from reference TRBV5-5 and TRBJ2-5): DAGVTQSPTHLIKTRGQQVTLRCSPISGHKSVSWYQQVLGQGPQFIFQYYEKEERGRGNFPDRFSARQFPNYSSELNVNALLLGDSALYLCASSSAGETQYFGPGTRLLVL.

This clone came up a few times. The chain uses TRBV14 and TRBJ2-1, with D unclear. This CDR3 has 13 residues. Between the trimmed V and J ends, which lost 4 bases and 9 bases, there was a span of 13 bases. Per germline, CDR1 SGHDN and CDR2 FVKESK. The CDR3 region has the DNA TGTGCCAGCAGCCTGTCACTAAAGGGTGAGCAGTTCTTC. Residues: CASSLSLKGEQFF.

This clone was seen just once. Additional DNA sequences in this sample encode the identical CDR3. The CDR3 is CASSSGTANTGELFF. The CDR3 coding sequence is TGCGCCAGCAGCTCCGGGACCGCAAACACCGGGGAGCTGTTTTTT. J is TRBJ2-2 and V is TRBV5-1; D is tentatively TRBD1 or TRBD2 (5 bases each). Germline-derived CDR1 and CDR2 are SGHRS and YFSETQ. Trimming stripped 3 bases from V and 2 bases from J, with 11 bases between. The CDR3 covers 15 residues.

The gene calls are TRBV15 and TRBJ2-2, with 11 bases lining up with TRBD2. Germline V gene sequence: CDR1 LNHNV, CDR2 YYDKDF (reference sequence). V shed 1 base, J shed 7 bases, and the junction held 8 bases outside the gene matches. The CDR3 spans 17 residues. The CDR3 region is CATSRVRLAGTDGELFF. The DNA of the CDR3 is TGTGCCACCAGCAGAGTTCGACTAGCGGGAACCGACGGGGAGCTGTTTTTT.

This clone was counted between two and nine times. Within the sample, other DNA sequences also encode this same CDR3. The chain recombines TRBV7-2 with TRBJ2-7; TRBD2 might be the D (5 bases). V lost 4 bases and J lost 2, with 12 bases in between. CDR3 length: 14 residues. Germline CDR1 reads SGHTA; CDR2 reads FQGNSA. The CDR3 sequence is CASSSGLLPYEQYF. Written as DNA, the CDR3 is TGTGCCAGCAGCTCCGGACTTCTGCCCTACGAGCAGTACTTC.

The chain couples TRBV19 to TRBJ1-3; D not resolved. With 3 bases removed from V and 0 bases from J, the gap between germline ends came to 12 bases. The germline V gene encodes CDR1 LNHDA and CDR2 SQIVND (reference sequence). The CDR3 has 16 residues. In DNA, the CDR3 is TGTGCCAGTAGTATCGCTCCCGGCAGCTCTGGAAACACCATATATTTT. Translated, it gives CASSIAPGSSGNTIYF.

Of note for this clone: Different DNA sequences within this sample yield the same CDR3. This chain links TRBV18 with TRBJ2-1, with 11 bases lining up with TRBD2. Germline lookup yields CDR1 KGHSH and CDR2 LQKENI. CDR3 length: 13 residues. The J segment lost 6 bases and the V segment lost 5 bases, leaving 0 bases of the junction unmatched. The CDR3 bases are TGTGCCAGCTCAGGGACTAGCGGCAATGAGCAGTTCTTC. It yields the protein CASSGTSGNEQFF.

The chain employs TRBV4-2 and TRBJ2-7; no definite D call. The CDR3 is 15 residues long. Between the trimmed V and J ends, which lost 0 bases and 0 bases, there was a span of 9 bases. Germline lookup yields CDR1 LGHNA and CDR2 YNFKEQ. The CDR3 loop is CASSQDGHSSYEQYF. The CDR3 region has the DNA TGTGCCAGCAGCCAAGATGGTCACAGCTCCTACGAGCAGTACTTC.

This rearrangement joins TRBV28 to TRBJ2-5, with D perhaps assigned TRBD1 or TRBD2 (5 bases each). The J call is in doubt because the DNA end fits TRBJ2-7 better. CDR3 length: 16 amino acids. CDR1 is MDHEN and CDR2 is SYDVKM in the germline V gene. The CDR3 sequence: CASSSAGAISSYEQYF. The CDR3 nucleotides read TGTGCCAGCAGTTCGGCCGGGGCGATAAGCTCCTACGAGCAGTACTTC.

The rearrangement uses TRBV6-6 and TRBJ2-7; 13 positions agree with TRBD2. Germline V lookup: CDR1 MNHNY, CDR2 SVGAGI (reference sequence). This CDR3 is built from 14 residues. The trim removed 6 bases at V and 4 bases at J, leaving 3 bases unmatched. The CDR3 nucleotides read TGTGCCAGCAGAACACTAGCGGGAGGGTACGAGCAGTACTTC. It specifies CASRTLAGGYEQYF.

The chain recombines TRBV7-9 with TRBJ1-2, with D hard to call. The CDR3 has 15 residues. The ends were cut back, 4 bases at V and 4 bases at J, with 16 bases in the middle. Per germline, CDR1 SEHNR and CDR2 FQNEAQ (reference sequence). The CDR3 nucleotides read TGTGCCAGCAGCTACCAACACAGCCCGATCTATGGCTACACCTTC. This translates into CASSYQHSPIYGYTF.

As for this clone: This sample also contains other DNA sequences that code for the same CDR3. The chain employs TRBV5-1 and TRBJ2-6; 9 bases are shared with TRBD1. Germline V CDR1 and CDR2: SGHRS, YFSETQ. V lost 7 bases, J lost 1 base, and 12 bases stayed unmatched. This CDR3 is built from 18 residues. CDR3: CASSEPGQGASGANVLTF. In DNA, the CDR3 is TGCGCCAGCTCCGAACCGGGACAGGGCGCATCTGGGGCCAACGTCCTGACTTTC.

The DNA for the CDR3 is TGCGCCAGCAGCTTGGAGGGTGGGGATGGAAACACCATATATTTT. This gives the protein CASSLEGGDGNTIYF. V is TRBV5-1 and J is TRBJ1-3; the D is unclear. The V gene lost 0 bases and the J gene lost 3 bases, with 10 bases spanning the gap. The germline CDR1 and CDR2 sequences are SGHRS and YFSETQ. The CDR3 sequence is 15 residues long.

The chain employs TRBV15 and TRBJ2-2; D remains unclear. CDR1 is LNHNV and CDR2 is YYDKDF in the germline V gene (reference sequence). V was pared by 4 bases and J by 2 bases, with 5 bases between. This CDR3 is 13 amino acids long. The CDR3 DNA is TGTGCCACCAGCATTCCAAACACCGGGGAGCTGTTTTTT. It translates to CATSIPNTGELFF.

The CDR3 protein is CAWRPQGVTEAFF. CDR3 bases: TGTGCCTGGAGGCCCCAGGGAGTCACTGAAGCTTTCTTT. J is TRBJ1-1 and V is TRBV30; tentative D call: TRBD1 (5 bases). CDR1 and CDR2 from the germline V gene are GTSNPN and SVGIG (reference sequence). The V and J ends lost 3 bases and 4 bases respectively, with 12 bases between them. This CDR3 contains 13 residues.

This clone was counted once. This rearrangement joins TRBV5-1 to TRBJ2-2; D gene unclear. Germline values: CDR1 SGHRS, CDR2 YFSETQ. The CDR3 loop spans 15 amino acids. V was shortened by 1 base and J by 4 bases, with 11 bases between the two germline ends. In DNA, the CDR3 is TGCGCCAGCAGCTTGAATTCCGCCGTCACCGGGGAGCTGTTTTTT. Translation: CASSLNSAVTGELFF.

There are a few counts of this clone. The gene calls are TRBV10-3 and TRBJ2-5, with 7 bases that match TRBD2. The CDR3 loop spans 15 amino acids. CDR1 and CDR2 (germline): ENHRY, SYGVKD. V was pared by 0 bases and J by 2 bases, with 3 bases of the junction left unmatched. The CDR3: CAISESGGLQETQYF. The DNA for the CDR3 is TGTGCCATCAGTGAGTCGGGAGGGTTGCAAGAGACCCAGTACTTC.

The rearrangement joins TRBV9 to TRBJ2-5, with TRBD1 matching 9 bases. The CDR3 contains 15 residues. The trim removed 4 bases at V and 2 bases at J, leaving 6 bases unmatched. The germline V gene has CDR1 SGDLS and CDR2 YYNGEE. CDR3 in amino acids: CASSFLGQGQETQYF. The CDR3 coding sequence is TGTGCCAGCAGCTTCTTAGGACAGGGGCAAGAGACCCAGTACTTC.

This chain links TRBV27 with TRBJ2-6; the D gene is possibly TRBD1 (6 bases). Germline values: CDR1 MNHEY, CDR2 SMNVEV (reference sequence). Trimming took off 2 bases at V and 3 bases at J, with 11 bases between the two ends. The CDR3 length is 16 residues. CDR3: CASSLRGIDGANVLTF. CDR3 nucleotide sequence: TGTGCCAGCAGTTTAAGGGGGATAGATGGGGCCAACGTCCTGACTTTC.

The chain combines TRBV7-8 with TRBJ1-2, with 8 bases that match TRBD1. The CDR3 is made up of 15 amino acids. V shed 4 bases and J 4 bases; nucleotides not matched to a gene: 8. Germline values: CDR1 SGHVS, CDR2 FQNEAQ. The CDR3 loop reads CASSSGGQVAYGYTF. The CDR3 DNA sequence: TGTGCCAGCAGCTCCGGGGGACAGGTAGCCTATGGCTACACCTTC.

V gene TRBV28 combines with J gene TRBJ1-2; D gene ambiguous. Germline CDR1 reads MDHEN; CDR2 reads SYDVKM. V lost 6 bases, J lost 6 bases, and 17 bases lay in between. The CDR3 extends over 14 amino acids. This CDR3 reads CASSLTGYEDGYTF. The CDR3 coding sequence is TGTGCCAGCAGCCTGACGGGGTATGAGGATGGCTACACCTTC.

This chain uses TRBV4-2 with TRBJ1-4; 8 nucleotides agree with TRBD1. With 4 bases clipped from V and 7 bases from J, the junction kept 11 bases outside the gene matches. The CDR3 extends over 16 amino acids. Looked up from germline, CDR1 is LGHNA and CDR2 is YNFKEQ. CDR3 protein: CASSPTPGQALEKLFF. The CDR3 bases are TGTGCCAGCAGCCCCACCCCGGGACAGGCCCTTGAAAAACTGTTTTTT.